This record concerns one TCR beta chain sequence. The sample is drawn from a study of blood T cell repertoires in COVID-19. About the research overall: The study drew acute and convalescent COVID-19 samples from the United States, Italy and Spain.

How the authors handled the data: Reference gene primer amplification gave estimated nucleated cell counts. Method: immunoSEQ multiplex PCR; TCRdb's copy keeps in-frame clones and lacks some. V, J and clone size reflect that table, while D and trimming were determined from the DNA. The data show approximately 450,000 clones, around 89% seen once. V trimming: 3 bases; J trimming: 7 bases; junction bases outside the gene matches: 2. CDR1 and CDR2 (germline): SGHAT, FQNNGV. The CDR3 runs to 14 residues. The TCR sequence derives from a man aged 30-40 years who had recovered from COVID-19. The material sequenced was PBMCs or T cells enriched from blood (not recorded which). J is TRBJ1-6 and V is TRBV11-2; 8 positions agree with TRBD1. CDR3 in amino acids: CASSLDRVNSPLHF. CDR3 DNA: TGTGCCAGCAGCTTGGACAGGGTCAATTCACCCCTCCACTTT.